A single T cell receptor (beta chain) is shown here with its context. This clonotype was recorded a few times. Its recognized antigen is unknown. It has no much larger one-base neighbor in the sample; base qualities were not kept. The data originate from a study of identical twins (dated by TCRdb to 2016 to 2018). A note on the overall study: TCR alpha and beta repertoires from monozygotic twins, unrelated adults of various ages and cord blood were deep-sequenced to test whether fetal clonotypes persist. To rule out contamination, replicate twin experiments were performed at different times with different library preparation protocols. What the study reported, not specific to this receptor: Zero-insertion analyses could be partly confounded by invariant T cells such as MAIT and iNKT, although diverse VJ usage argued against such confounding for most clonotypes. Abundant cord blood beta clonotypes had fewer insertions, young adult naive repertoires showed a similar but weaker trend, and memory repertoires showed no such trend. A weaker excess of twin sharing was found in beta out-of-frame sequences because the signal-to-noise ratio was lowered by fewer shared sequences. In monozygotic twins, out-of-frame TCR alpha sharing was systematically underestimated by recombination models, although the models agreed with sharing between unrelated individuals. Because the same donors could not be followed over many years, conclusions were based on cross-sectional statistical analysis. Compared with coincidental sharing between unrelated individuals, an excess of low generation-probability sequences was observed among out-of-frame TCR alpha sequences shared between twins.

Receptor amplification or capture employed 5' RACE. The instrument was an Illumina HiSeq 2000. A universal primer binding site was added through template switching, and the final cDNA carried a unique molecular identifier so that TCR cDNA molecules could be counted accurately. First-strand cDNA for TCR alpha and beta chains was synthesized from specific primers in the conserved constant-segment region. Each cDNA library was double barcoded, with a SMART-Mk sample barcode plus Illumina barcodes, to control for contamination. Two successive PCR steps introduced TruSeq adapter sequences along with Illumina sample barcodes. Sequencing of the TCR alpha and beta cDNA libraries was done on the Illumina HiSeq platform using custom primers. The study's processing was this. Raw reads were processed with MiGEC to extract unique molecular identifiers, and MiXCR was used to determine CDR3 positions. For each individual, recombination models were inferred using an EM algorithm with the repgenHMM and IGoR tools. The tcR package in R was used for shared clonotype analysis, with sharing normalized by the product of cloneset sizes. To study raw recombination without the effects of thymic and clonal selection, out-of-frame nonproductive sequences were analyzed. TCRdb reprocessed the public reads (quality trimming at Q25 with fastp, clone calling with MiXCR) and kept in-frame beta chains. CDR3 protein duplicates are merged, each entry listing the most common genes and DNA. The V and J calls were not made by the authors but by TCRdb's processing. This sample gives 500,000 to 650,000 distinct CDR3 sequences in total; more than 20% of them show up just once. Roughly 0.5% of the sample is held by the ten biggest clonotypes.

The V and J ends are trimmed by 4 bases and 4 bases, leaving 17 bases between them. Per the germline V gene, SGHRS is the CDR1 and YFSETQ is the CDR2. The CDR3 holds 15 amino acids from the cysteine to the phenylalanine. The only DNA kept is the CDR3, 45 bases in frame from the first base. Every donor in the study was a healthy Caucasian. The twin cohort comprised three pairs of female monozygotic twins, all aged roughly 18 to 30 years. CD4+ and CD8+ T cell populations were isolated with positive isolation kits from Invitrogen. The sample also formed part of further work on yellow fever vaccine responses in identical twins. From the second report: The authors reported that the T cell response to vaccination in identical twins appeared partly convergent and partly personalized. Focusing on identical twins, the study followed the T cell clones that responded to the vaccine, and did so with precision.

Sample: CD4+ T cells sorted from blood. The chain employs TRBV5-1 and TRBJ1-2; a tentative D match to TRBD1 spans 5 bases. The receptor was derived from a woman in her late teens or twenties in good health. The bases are TGCGCCAGCAGCCTGGACATTACCACTTCCTATGGCTACACCTTC. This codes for CASSLDITTSYGYTF. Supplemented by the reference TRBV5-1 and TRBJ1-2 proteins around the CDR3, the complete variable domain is KAGVTQTPRYLIKTRGQQVTLSCSPISGHRSVSWYQQTPGQGLQFLFEYFSETQRNKGNFPGRFSGRQFSNSRSEMNVSTLELGDSALYLCASSLDITTSYGYTFGSGTRLTVV.